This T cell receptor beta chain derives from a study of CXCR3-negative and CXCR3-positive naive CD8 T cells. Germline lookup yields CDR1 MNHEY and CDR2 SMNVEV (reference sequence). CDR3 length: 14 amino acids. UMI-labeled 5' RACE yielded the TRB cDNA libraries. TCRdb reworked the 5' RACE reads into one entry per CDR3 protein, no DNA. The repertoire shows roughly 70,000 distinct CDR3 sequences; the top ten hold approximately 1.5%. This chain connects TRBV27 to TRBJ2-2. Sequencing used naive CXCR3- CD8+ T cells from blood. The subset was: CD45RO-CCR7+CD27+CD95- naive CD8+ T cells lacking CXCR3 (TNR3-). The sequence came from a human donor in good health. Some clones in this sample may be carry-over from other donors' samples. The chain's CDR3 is CASSFLETPGELFF.